A single sample gave rise to the 3 T cell receptor beta chains below, sequenced in a study of T cells in Graves' hyperthyroidism and ophthalmopathy. Amplification of TCR beta CDR3 regions used RNA as the template. The HTBI primer set served for first-round RT-PCR of the TCR CDR3. TCRdb fed the multiplex PCR reads into MiXCR, producing one record per CDR3 protein. The repertoire holds around 240,000 distinct CDR3 sequences, with about 15% as singletons. Sequenced: blood. Every receptor here comes from a young woman with Graves' ophthalmopathy.

There are a few counts of this clonotype. The junction shows a germline mismatch at one end, possibly a read error. The rearrangement joins TRBV9 to TRBJ2-7; D tentatively fits TRBD1 or TRBD2 (5 bases each). The CDR3 has 15 residues. The germline V gene encodes CDR1 SGDLS and CDR2 YYNGEE. CDR3 nucleotide sequence: TGTGCCGGCAGCGTAGAAGGGACCTTCTCCTACGAGCAGTACTTC. Translated: CAGSVEGTFSYEQYF.

This clonotype was seen many times. J is TRBJ1-5 and V is TRBV30; no reliable D call. The germline gives CDR1 GTSNPN, CDR2 SVGIG (reference sequence). This CDR3 region has 13 residues. The V end was cut by 0 bases, the J end by 10 bases, with 13 bases between. CDR3 bases: TGTGCCTGGAGTGTACAGTCAGGAATACCCCAGCATTTT. Translated: CAWSVQSGIPQHF. Drawing the rest from reference TRBV30 and TRBJ1-5, the complete variable domain is SQTIHQWPATLVQPVGSPLSLECTVEGTSNPNLYWYRQAAGRGLQLLFYSVGIGQISSEVPQNLSASRPQDRQFILSSKKLLLSDSGFYLCAWSVQSGIPQHFGDGTRLSIL.

This clonotype has at least ten counts. The genes are TRBV28 and TRBJ2-1; D remains ambiguous. Trimming removed 3 bases at V and 4 bases at J, with 7 bases between. The CDR3 consists of 13 residues. Germline CDR1 reads MDHEN; CDR2 reads SYDVKM. The CDR3 sequence: CASSLLEYNEQFF. CDR3 nucleotide sequence: TGTGCCAGCAGTTTGCTGGAATACAATGAGCAGTTCTTC. Full variable domain (remainder filled in from reference TRBV28 and TRBJ2-1): DVKVTQSSRYLVKRTGEKVFLECVQDMDHENMFWYRQDPGLGLRLIYFSYDVKMKEKGDIPEGYSVSREKKERFSLILESASTNQTSMYLCASSLLEYNEQFFGPGTRLTVL.